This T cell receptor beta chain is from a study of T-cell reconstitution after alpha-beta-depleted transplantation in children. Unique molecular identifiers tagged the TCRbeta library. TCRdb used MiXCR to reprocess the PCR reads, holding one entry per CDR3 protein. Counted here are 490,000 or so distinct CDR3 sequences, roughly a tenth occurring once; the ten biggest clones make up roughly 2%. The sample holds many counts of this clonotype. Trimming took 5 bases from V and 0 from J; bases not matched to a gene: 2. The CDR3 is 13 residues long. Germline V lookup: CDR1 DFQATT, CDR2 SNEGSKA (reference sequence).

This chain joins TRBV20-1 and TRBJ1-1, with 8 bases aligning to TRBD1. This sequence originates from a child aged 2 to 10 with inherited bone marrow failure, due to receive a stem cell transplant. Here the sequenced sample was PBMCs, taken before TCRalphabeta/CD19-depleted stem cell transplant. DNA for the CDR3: TGCAGTGCTGGGGGACAGGTGAACACTGAAGCTTTCTTT. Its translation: CSAGGQVNTEAFF.